This T cell receptor (beta chain) was captured by sequencing in a study of control samples from healthy donors and cancer patients. Here immunoSEQ multiplex PCR was the method, and the copy in TCRdb shows in-frame clones only, minus some. The sample carries about 100,000 clones, around 89% recorded once. Germline CDR1 LGHDT, CDR2 YNNKEL (reference sequence). V was shortened by 0 bases and J by 6 bases, with 15 bases between the two germline ends. The CDR3 has 16 amino acids. This receptor was obtained from a man in his thirties or forties in good health. This rearrangement joins TRBV3-1 (or the pseudogene TRBV3-2) to TRBJ2-1; D possibly corresponds to TRBD2 (5 bases). Sequences were obtained from blood. The CDR3 protein is CASSQDFSPGVNEQFF. The CDR3 DNA is TGTGCCAGCAGCCAAGATTTTAGCCCCGGGGTCAATGAGCAGTTCTTC.